The 8 T cell receptor beta chains below all came from one sample that was sequenced in a study of neurological immune-mediated disorders. One entry per CDR3 protein results from TCRdb running MiXCR on the 5' RACE reads. The data contain 35,000 to 40,000 distinct CDR3 sequences, roughly 11% of them seen just once; the ten biggest clones take up under 5%. The sequencing sample was made of CD4+ T cells from blood. Receptors originate from a woman aged 25 to 39 with HTLV-1-associated myelopathy (HAM/TSP).

This clonotype was counted ten times or more. This chain joins TRBV10-3 and TRBJ2-7, with 7 nucleotides matching TRBD1. Looked up from germline, CDR1 is ENHRY and CDR2 is SYGVKD. The CDR3 is 14 residues long. The trim removed 4 bases at V and 2 bases at J, leaving 5 bases unmatched. CDR3 sequence reads: CAISGITGAYEQYF. CDR3 DNA sequence: TGTGCCATCAGTGGGATCACAGGGGCCTACGAGCAGTACTTC.

V and J are TRBV20-1 and TRBJ1-2, with D hard to call. Germline lookup yields CDR1 DFQATT and CDR2 SNEGSKA (reference sequence). The CDR3 contains 15 residues. V lost 6 bases and J 12 bases, leaving 29 bases between the germline ends. For the CDR3, the DNA is TGCAGTGCCAGAACATTTATCGTTACCTGCGTAGAGAACACCTTC. Its protein product is CSARTFIVTCVENTF.

In this sample, this clonotype turned up many times. V is TRBV6-1 and J is TRBJ2-2; either TRBD1 or TRBD2 may supply D (5 bases each). CDR3 length: 14 amino acids. The V and J ends lost 1 base and 4 bases respectively, with 7 bases between them. Germline loops: CDR1 MNHNS, CDR2 SASEGT. The CDR3 nucleotides read TGTGCCAGCAGTGAAGGAGGGACCACCGGGGAGCTGTTTTTT. Its translation is CASSEGGTTGELFF.

This clonotype was observed at least ten times. The chain carries TRBV12-3 or TRBV12-4 and TRBJ1-1; D might be TRBD1 (5 bases). The CDR3 runs 15 residues. The V gene lost 1 base and the J gene lost 1 base, with 10 bases spanning the gap. CDR3 residues: CASSLGGGRNTEAFF. The CDR3 DNA follows: TGTGCCAGCAGTTTAGGTGGGGGGAGGAACACTGAAGCTTTCTTT.

This clonotype was found many times. The chain recombines TRBV7-7 with TRBJ2-2; D gene unclear. The CDR3 is made up of 13 amino acids. V dropped 5 bases and J dropped 3 bases, with 7 bases sitting between them. Germline CDR1 is SSHAT and CDR2 is FNYEAQ (reference sequence). Here the CDR3 reads CASSPLYTGELFF. The CDR3 nucleotides read TGTGCCAGCAGCCCTTTATACACCGGGGAGCTGTTTTTT. Complete variable domain (other parts from reference TRBV7-7 and TRBJ2-2): GAGVSQSPRYKVTKRGQDVTLRCDPISSHATLYWYQQALGQGPEFLTYFNYEAQPDKSGLPSDRFSAERPEGSISTLTIQRTEQRDSAMYRCASSPLYTGELFFGEGSRLTVL.

This clonotype was seen many times. V and J are TRBV5-1 and TRBJ2-1, with a weak D call TRBD2 (6 bases). This CDR3 is 14 amino acids long. Germline V gene data show CDR1 as SGHRS and CDR2 as YFSETQ. V lost 4 bases to trimming and J lost 9 bases, with 17 bases between them. CDR3: CASSLGSMFVEQFF. CDR3 nucleotides: TGCGCCAGCAGCCTCGGGAGCATGTTTGTTGAGCAGTTCTTC.

This sequence joins TRBV30 and TRBJ1-1, with D unresolved. Between the trimmed V and J ends, which lost 0 bases and 0 bases, there was a span of 8 bases. Germline CDR1 and CDR2: GTSNPN and SVGIG (reference sequence). The CDR3 spans 14 residues. The CDR3 DNA reads as TGTGCCTGGAGTGTATCATTGGTGAACACTGAAGCTTTCTTT. This encodes CAWSVSLVNTEAFF.

At least ten counts were recorded for this clonotype. The chain uses TRBV20-1 and TRBJ1-1, with D maybe TRBD1 (5 bases). This CDR3 spans 13 amino acids. The germline V gene has CDR1 DFQATT and CDR2 SNEGSKA (reference sequence). V lost 5 bases and J 3 bases, leaving 13 bases between the germline ends. The DNA of the CDR3 is TGCAGTGCTTGCGTAGGGGTCGACACTGAAGCTTTCTTT. It translates to CSACVGVDTEAFF.